The entry that follows covers one T cell receptor (beta chain) sequence. PCR was performed using 60 Vbeta and 13 Jbeta primers. Assay: immunoSEQ multiplex PCR; the TCRdb copy retains only in-frame clones and omits some. The sample has 120,000 to 150,000 clones; roughly 62% are singletons. These data belong to a study of cytomegalovirus exposure and HLA in healthy donors. Trimming at V came to 0 bases and at J to 11 bases, leaving 9 bases not matched to a gene. CDR1 and CDR2 from the germline V gene are SGHRS and YFSETQ. The CDR3 loop spans 14 amino acids. The rearrangement links TRBV5-1 to TRBJ2-5; 8 bases are a match to TRBD2. The clonotype comes from a man in his 60s in good health and CMV-seronegative. Sequenced material: PBMCs. The CDR3 spells CASSLAGSGGEQYF. The CDR3 region has the DNA TGCGCCAGCAGCTTGGCCGGTTCCGGGGGGGAGCAGTACTTC.